These T cell receptor beta chains were read from a single sample in a study of T cells in Graves' hyperthyroidism and ophthalmopathy. One entry per CDR3 protein results from TCRdb running MiXCR on the multiplex PCR reads. The sample has fewer than 450,000 distinct CDR3 sequences; about a sixth are singletons. The sequenced sample consisted of blood. All receptors derive from a woman aged 25-40 years with Graves' hyperthyroidism that later progressed to Graves' ophthalmopathy. CDR3s include the opening cysteine and the closing phenylalanine or tryptophan.

15	TRBV9	TRBJ1-6	CVSSVASGANSPLHF
15	TRBV2	TRBJ2-7	CASSERGRGTYEQYF
13	TRBV30	TRBJ1-5	CAWNHAENQPQHF
14	TRBV27	TRBJ2-7	CASSLLGAGYEQYF
16	TRBV3-1	TRBJ2-3	CASSQWRGLSTDTQYF
16	TRBV27	TRBJ2-7	CASSLWTSGYSYEQYF
14	TRBV5-1	TRBJ2-7	CASSSYRGGNEQYF
17	TRBV6-2/TRBV6-3	TRBJ2-2	CASSYFSGGAHTGELFF
13	TRBV19	TRBJ2-7	CASSTGPGYEQYF
18	TRBV2	TRBJ2-3	CASSTGTSGAGVPDTQYF
15	TRBV27	TRBJ1-3	CASSPMRAIGNTIYF
15	TRBV5-1	TRBJ2-1	CASSLGPTPHNEQFF
12	TRBV9	TRBJ1-1	CASSGRGHEAFF
17	TRBV20-1	TRBJ2-1	CSARFGLAGGLYNEQFF
15	TRBV11-3	TRBJ2-7	CASSPDSIRSYEQYF
14	TRBV5-1	TRBJ1-1	CASRAGTQHTEAFF
15	TRBV7-3	TRBJ2-7	CASPNIGGLSYEQYF
13	TRBV9	TRBJ2-1	CASRADRDNEQFF
14	TRBV28	TRBJ1-1	CASSLQGYDTEAFF
16	TRBV28	TRBJ2-3	CASSLYGAEGTDTQYF